One sample yielded the 4 T cell receptor beta chains listed below, sequenced in a study of low-dose radiotherapy and immunotherapy resistance in tumors (dated by TCRdb to between 2021 and 2024). First-strand cDNA was synthesized using Superscript III and a set of TRAV- and TRBV-specific primers, so that both TCRalpha and TCRbeta chains were covered. A roughly 20-cycle PCR with Phusion amplified the TCRs, pairing a constant-region primer with the adapter that was attached to the V primers. TCRdb reran the public reads through fastp at Q25 and MiXCR, keeping productive beta chains. Rows with a matching CDR3 protein are joined into one entry that keeps the most common DNA and genes. The sample profile shows 8,500 to 9,500 distinct CDR3 sequences; 69% of them were found once. The top ten clones comprise 6.5% to 8% of the sample. These TCRs come from a human donor with advanced metastatic prostate, ovarian, gallbladder or colorectal cancer (not recorded which). This table probably holds off-target reads from a library built for another chain.

This chain joins TRBV26 and TRBJ1-1. TRBV26 is reported as a pseudogene. The CDR3 has 11 amino acids. The DNA of the CDR3 is TGTGCCAGCAAGGGGAACACTGAAGCTTTCTTT. It encodes CASKGNTEAFF.

This clonotype came up once. This rearrangement joins TRBV19 to TRBJ1-5; D is unclear. CDR3 length: 12 residues. Per germline, CDR1 LNHDA and CDR2 SQIVND (reference sequence). V was trimmed by 4 bases and J by 7 bases, leaving 8 bases between them. The CDR3 loop reads CASSKGGQPQHF. As DNA, the CDR3 is TGTGCCAGTAGTAAGGGAGGACAGCCCCAGCATTTT.

This clonotype was seen more than once but under ten times. The CDR3, as DNA: TGTGCCACCAGGGGACTAGCGATTTACCATGAGCAGTTCTTC. This codes for CATRGLAIYHEQFF. The chain is built from TRBV11-2 and TRBJ2-1, with TRBD2 matching over 10 bases. The CDR3 totals 14 residues. The germline V gene has CDR1 SGHAT and CDR2 FQNNGV. J was trimmed by 8 bases and V by 10 bases; bases with no gene match: 11.

This clonotype was recorded a few times. The J gene is TRBJ1-1, the V gene TRBV5-1; D is unclear. The V and J ends lost 0 bases and 0 bases respectively, with 6 bases between them. This CDR3 region has 14 residues. Germline V gives CDR1 SGHRS, CDR2 YFSETQ. The DNA of the CDR3 is TGCGCCAGCAGCTTGGCCAGCCTGAACACTGAAGCTTTCTTT. It translates to CASSLASLNTEAFF.